A selection of T cell receptor beta chains follows, all from one sample in a study of cytomegalovirus exposure and HLA in healthy donors. Repertoires were generated with immunoSEQ multiplex PCR, while TCRdb's copy carries only in-frame clones and drops some. The sample contains about 93,000 clones, roughly 75% of which appear only once. Sequenced sample: PBMCs. These receptors came from a man aged 25 to 40 in good health and CMV-seronegative. CDR3s include the opening cysteine and the closing phenylalanine or tryptophan. Fields, in order: clone size, J gene, V gene, D gene, CDR3 DNA, CDR3 protein. D genes are given only for firm matches. Size is omitted from some rows. Given values are once, few, many or a class for expanded clones.

clone size: NA
J gene: TRBJ2-1
V gene: TRBV19
D gene: TRBD2
CDR3 DNA: TGTGCCAGTAGTCTAAGTGGGCCTAGCGGATTCAGCTCCTACAATGAGCAGTTCTTC
CDR3 protein: CASSLSGPSGFSSYNEQFF

clone size: NA
J gene: TRBJ1-4
V gene: TRBV5-3
D gene: TRBD1
CDR3 DNA: TGTGCCAGAACCGACAGGGGGGATTGGAAACTGTTTTTT
CDR3 protein: CARTDRGDWKLFF

clone size: NA
J gene: TRBJ1-2
V gene: TRBV30
D gene: NA
CDR3 DNA: TGTGCCTGGAGTGATCTGGGGCTCTATGGCTACACCTTC
CDR3 protein: CAWSDLGLYGYTF

clone size: NA
J gene: TRBJ2-5
V gene: TRBV5-1
D gene: NA
CDR3 DNA: TGCGCCAGCAAACCCCAGGGGGGAGAGACCCAGTACTTC
CDR3 protein: CASKPQGGETQYF

clone size: NA
J gene: TRBJ2-1
V gene: TRBV10-3
D gene: TRBD2
CDR3 DNA: TGTGCCATCAGTGAGTCGGAGCGGGGCCCGTGGGGTGAGCAGTTCTTC
CDR3 protein: CAISESERGPWGEQFF

clone size: NA
J gene: TRBJ1-6
V gene: TRBV7-9
D gene: NA
CDR3 DNA: TGTGCCAGCAGCTTAGAAGATCAGGGTCTGAATTCACCCCTCCACTTT
CDR3 protein: CASSLEDQGLNSPLHF

clone size: NA
J gene: TRBJ1-1
V gene: TRBV30
D gene: NA
CDR3 DNA: TGTGCCTGGAGTGTAGGGGGGAACACTGAAGCTTTCTTT
CDR3 protein: CAWSVGGNTEAFF

clone size: NA
J gene: TRBJ2-2
V gene: TRBV18
D gene: TRBD1
CDR3 DNA: TGTGCCAGCTCACCGGGACAGGACACCGGGGAGCTGTTTTTT
CDR3 protein: CASSPGQDTGELFF

clone size: NA
J gene: TRBJ2-4
V gene: TRBV10-1
D gene: NA
CDR3 DNA: TGCGCCAGCAGTGGACCCCTACAGGGTAACATTCAGTACTTC
CDR3 protein: CASSGPLQGNIQYF

clone size: NA
J gene: TRBJ2-5
V gene: TRBV15
D gene: TRBD2
CDR3 DNA: TGTGCCACCAGCAGCACTAGCGGGGGGAAAGAGACCCAGTACTTC
CDR3 protein: CATSSTSGGKETQYF

clone size: once
J gene: TRBJ2-2
V gene: TRBV4-1
D gene: TRBD2
CDR3 DNA: TGCGCCAGCAGCCAAACGGGAGGATACAACACCGGGGAGCTGTTTTTT
CDR3 protein: CASSQTGGYNTGELFF